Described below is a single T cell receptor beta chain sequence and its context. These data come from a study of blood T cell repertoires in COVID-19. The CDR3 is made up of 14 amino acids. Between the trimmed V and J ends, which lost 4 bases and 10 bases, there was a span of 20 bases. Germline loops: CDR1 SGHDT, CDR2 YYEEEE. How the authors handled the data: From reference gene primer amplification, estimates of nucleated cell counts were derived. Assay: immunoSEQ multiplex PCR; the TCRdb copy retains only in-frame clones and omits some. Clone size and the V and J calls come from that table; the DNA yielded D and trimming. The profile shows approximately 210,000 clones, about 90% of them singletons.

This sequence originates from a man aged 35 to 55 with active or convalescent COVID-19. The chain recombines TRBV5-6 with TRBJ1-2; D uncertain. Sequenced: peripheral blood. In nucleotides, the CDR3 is TGTGCCAGCAGCCGTCCTAGTCTGGAAAGGAACTACACCTTC. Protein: CASSRPSLERNYTF.